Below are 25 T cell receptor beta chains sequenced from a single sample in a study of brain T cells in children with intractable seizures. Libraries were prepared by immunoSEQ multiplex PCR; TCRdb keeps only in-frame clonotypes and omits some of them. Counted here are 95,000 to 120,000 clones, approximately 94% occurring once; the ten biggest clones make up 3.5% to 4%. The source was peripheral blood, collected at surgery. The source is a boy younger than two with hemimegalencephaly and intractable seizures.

The CDR3 reads CASSIREGAYEQYF. The CDR3 DNA is TGTGCCAGTAGTATAAGAGAAGGAGCCTACGAGCAGTACTTC. The chain recombines TRBV19 with TRBJ2-7; D uncertain. This CDR3 contains 14 residues. The ends were cut back, 2 bases at V and 2 bases at J, with 10 bases in the middle. Per germline, CDR1 LNHDA and CDR2 SQIVND (reference sequence).

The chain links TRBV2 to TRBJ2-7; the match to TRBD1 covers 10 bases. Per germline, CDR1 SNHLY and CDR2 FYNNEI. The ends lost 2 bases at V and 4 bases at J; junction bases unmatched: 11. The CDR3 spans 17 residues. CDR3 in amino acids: CASSESLETGQGYEQYF. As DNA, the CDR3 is TGTGCCAGCAGTGAATCTCTCGAGACGGGACAGGGGTACGAGCAGTACTTC.

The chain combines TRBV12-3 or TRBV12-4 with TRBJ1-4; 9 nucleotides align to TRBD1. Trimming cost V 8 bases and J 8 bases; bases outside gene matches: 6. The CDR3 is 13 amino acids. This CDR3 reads CASGTGYREKLFF. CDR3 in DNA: TGTGCCAGCGGGACAGGGTATCGGGAAAAACTGTTTTTT.

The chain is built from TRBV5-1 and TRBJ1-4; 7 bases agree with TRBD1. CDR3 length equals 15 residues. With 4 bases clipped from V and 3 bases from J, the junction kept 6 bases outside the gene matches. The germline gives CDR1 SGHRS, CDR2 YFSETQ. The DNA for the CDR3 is TGCGCCAGCAGCCCGTACAGGGGACCTAATGAAAAACTGTTTTTT. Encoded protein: CASSPYRGPNEKLFF. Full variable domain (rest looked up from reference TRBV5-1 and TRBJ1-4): KAGVTQTPRYLIKTRGQQVTLSCSPISGHRSVSWYQQTPGQGLQFLFEYFSETQRNKGNFPGRFSGRQFSNSRSEMNVSTLELGDSALYLCASSPYRGPNEKLFFGSGTQLSVL.

CDR3 nucleotide sequence: TGTGCCAGCAGCTTGGCGGGTCGGGGACTATACGAGCAGTACTTC. It codes for CASSLAGRGLYEQYF. V usage is TRBV5-5 and J usage is TRBJ2-7; 7 bases line up with TRBD2. The V and J ends lost 0 bases and 4 bases, in that order; junction bases with no gene match: 7. Germline V gene sequence: CDR1 SGHKS, CDR2 YYEKEE (reference sequence). This CDR3 spans 15 amino acids.

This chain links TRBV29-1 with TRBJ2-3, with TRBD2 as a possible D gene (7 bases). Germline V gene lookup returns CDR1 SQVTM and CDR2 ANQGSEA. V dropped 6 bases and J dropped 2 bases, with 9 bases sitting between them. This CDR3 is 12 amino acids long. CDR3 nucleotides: TGCAGCGTAGGGGGGGCCACAGATACGCAGTATTTT. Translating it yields CSVGGATDTQYF.

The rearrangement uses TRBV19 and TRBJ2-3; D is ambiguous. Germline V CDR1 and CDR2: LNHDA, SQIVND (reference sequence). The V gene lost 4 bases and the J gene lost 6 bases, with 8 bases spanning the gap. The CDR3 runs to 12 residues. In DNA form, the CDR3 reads TGTGCCAGTAGTAGGACCGTGGATACGCAGTATTTT. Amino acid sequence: CASSRTVDTQYF. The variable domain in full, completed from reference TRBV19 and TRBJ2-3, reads DGGITQSPKYLFRKEGQNVTLSCEQNLNHDAMYWYRQDPGQGLRLIYYSQIVNDFQKGDIAEGYSVSREKKESFPLTVTSAQKNPTAFYLCASSRTVDTQYFGPGTRLTVL.

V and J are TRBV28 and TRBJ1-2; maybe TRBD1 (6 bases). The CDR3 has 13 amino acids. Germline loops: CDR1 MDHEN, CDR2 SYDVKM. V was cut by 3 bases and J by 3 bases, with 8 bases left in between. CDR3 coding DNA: TGTGCCAGCAGTTTTGGGGGCTACTATGGCTACACCTTC. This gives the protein CASSFGGYYGYTF.

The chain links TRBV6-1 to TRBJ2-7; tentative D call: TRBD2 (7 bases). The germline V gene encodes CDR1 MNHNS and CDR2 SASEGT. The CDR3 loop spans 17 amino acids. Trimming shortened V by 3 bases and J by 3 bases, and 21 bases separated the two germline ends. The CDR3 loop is CASSDWARGAQLYEQYF. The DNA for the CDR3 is TGTGCCAGCAGTGATTGGGCCCGGGGGGCCCAACTCTACGAGCAGTACTTC.

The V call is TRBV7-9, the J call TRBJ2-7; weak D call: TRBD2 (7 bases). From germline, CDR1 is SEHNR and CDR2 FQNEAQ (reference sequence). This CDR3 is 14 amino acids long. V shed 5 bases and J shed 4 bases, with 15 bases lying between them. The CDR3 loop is CASSAGARGYEQYF. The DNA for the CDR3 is TGTGCCAGCAGCGCGGGGGCGCGGGGGTACGAGCAGTACTTC.

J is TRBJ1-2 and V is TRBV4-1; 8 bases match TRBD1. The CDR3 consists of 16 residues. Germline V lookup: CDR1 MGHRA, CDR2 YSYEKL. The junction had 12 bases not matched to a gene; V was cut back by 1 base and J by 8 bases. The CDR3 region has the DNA TGCGCCAGCAGCCAAGCGGGTTCAGGGGGCGGGTGGGGCTACACCTTC. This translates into CASSQAGSGGGWGYTF.

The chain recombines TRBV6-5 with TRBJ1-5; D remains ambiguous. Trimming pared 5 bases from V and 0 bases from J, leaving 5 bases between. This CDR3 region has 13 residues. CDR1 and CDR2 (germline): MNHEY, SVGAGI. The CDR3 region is CASSLHSNQPQHF. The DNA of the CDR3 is TGTGCCAGCAGTCTGCATAGCAATCAGCCCCAGCATTTT.

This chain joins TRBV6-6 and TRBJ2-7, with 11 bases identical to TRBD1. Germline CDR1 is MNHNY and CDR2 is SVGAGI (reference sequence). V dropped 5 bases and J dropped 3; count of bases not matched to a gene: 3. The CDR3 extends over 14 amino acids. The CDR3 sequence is CASSAGTGGYEQYF. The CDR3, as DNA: TGTGCCAGCAGTGCCGGGACAGGGGGCTACGAGCAGTACTTC.

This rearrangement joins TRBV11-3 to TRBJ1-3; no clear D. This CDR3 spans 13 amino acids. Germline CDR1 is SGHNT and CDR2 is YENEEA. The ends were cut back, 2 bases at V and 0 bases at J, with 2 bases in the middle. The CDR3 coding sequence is TGTGCCAGCAGCTTATACTCTGGAAACACCATATATTTT. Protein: CASSLYSGNTIYF. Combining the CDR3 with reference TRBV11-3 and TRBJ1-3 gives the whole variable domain EAGVVQSPRYKIIEKKQPVAFWCNPISGHNTLYWYLQNLGQGPELLIRYENEEAVDDSQLPKDRFSAERLKGVDSTLKIQPAELGDSAVYLCASSLYSGNTIYFGEGSWLTVV.

The CDR3 loop reads CASGLVLPGVYEQYF. Written as DNA, the CDR3 is TGTGCTAGTGGTTTGGTACTTCCGGGGGTCTACGAGCAGTACTTC. The chain employs TRBV12-5 and TRBJ2-7, with D perhaps TRBD2 (6 bases). The V end lost 0 bases, the J end lost 3 bases, and 12 bases lay between the germline ends. Germline values: CDR1 LGHNT, CDR2 FRNRAP. The CDR3 loop spans 15 amino acids.

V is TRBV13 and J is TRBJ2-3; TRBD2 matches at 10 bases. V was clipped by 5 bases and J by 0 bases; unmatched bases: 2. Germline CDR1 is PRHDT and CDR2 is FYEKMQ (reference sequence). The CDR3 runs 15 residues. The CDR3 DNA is TGTGCCAGCAGCGCGGGACTAGCGAGCACAGATACGCAGTATTTT. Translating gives CASSAGLASTDTQYF.

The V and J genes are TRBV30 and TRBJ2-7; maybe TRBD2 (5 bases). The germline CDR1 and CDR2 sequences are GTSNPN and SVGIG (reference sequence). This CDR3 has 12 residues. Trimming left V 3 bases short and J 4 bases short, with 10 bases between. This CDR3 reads CAWSPEGYEQYF. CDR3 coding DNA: TGTGCCTGGAGCCCCGAGGGTTACGAGCAGTACTTC.

CDR3 coding DNA: TGTGCCAGCAGCGCCGGGACTAGCGGGAGGTGGGGCTACGAGCAGTACTTC. This encodes CASSAGTSGRWGYEQYF. The chain couples TRBV9 to TRBJ2-7; 15 positions agree with TRBD2. Unmatched junction bases numbered 7, after V lost 3 bases and J lost 3 bases. This CDR3 spans 17 amino acids. Germline V gene data show CDR1 as SGDLS and CDR2 as YYNGEE. The whole variable domain, remainder taken from reference TRBV9 and TRBJ2-7, is DSGVTQTPKHLITATGQRVTLRCSPRSGDLSVYWYQQSLDQGLQFLIQYYNGEERAKGNILERFSAQQFPDLHSELNLSSLELGDSALYFCASSAGTSGRWGYEQYFGPGTRLTVT.

CDR3 DNA: TGTGCCAGCAGTTTCTATGCGGGGGGCAATGAGCAGTTCTTC. Its protein is CASSFYAGGNEQFF. The V gene is TRBV27, the J gene TRBJ2-1, with 8 bases aligning to TRBD2. The V segment lost 3 bases and the J segment 6 bases; nucleotides outside the gene matches: 4. This CDR3 comprises 14 residues. Germline V gives CDR1 MNHEY, CDR2 SMNVEV (reference sequence).

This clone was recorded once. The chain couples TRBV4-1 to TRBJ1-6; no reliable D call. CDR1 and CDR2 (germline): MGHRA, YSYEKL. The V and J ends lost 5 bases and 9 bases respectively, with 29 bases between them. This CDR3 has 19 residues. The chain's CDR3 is CASSIDMYRSTGGSSPLHF. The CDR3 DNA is TGCGCCAGCAGCATAGACATGTACCGGTCGACCGGAGGGAGTTCACCCCTCCACTTT.

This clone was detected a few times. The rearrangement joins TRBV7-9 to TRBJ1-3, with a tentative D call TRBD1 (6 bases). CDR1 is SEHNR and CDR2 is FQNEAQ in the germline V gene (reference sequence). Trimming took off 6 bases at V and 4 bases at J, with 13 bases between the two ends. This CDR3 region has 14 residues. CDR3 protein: CASSQYGQGNTIYF. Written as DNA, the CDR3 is TGTGCCAGCAGTCAATACGGACAGGGAAACACCATATATTTT.

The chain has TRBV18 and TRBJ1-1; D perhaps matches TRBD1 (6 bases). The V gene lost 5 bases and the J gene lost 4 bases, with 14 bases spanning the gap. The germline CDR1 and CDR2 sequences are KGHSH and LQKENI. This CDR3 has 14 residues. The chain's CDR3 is CASSFGQSGTEAFF. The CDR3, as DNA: TGTGCCAGCTCATTTGGACAGTCGGGCACTGAAGCTTTCTTT.

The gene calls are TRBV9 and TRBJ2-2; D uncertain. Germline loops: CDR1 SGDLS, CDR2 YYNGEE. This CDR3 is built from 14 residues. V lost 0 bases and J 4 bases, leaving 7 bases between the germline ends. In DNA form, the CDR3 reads TGTGCCAGCAGCGTAGGGCAGTCCACCGGGGAGCTGTTTTTT. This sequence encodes CASSVGQSTGELFF.

The CDR3 loop is CASSSRDRGYNEQFF. In DNA form, the CDR3 reads TGTGCCAGCAGCTCCCGCGACAGGGGCTACAATGAGCAGTTCTTC. The rearrangement joins TRBV11-3 to TRBJ2-1, with TRBD1 matching 8 bases. CDR1 and CDR2 from the germline V gene are SGHNT and YENEEA. V dropped 4 bases and J dropped 3; count of bases not matched to a gene: 5. This CDR3 contains 15 residues.

In DNA form, the CDR3 reads TGTGCCAGCAGCCCCCCGGGGACAGTTAACACCGGGGAGCTGTTTTTT. Its translation is CASSPPGTVNTGELFF. V gene TRBV14 combines with J gene TRBJ2-2; 7 bases are a match to TRBD1. The germline V gene encodes CDR1 SGHDN and CDR2 FVKESK. This CDR3 contains 16 residues. V lost 4 bases and J lost 2; bases outside the gene matches: 7. The entire variable domain, with the rest obtained from reference TRBV14 and TRBJ2-2, is as follows: EAGVTQFPSHSVIEKGQTVTLRCDPISGHDNLYWYRRVMGKEIKFLLHFVKESKQDESGMPNNRFLAERTGGTYSTLKVQPAELEDSGVYFCASSPPGTVNTGELFFGEGSRLTVL.